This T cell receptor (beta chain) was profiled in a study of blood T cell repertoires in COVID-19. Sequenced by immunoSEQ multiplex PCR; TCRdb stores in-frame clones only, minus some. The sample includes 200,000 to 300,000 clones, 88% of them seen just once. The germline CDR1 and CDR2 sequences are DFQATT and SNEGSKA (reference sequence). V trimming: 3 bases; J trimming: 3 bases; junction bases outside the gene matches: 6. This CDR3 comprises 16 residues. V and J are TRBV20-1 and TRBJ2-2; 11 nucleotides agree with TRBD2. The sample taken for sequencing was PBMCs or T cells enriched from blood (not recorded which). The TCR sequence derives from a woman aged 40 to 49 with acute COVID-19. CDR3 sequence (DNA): TGCAGTGCTAGTGTAGCGGGAGGGCGAGACACCGGGGAGCTGTTTTTT. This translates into CSASVAGGRDTGELFF.